Following are 23 T cell receptor beta chains from one sample sequenced in a study of beta chain features in type 1 diabetes. No cognate antigen is known for these TCRs. Every bit of the isolated RNA underwent reverse transcription, so sequencing read expressed TCRB transcripts. Clones were sequenced by immunoSEQ multiplex PCR, and TCRdb holds only the in-frame ones, with some missing. Of about 230,000 clones listed, 15% to 20% are singletons. Study-wide results and caveats: TCRB CDR3s from Type 1 diabetes patients were moderately but significantly shorter in all four CD4+ subsets.

Sequenced input: naive CD4+ T cells from blood. These receptors were taken from a man aged 30 to 45 with type 1 diabetes.

This clone showed up just a few times. The V and J genes are TRBV4-1 and TRBJ2-3; TRBD2 is a possible D gene (5 bases). Trimming took off 0 bases at V and 0 bases at J, with 19 bases between the two ends. Germline values: CDR1 MGHRA, CDR2 YSYEKL. The CDR3 runs to 19 residues. CDR3 amino acids: CASSQDIRGFGSSTDTQYF. The CDR3 region has the DNA TGCGCCAGCAGCCAAGATATCCGGGGTTTCGGGTCTAGCACAGATACGCAGTATTTT.

This clone was recorded a few times. The CDR3 region has the DNA TGCGCCAGCAGCCATTACAGGAAAAACATTCAGTACTTC. Translated: CASSHYRKNIQYF. This sequence joins TRBV4-3 and TRBJ2-4, with a weak D call TRBD1 (5 bases). The CDR3 is made up of 13 amino acids. Germline CDR1 and CDR2: LGHNA and YSLEER. Trimming removed 3 bases at V and 4 bases at J, with 7 bases between.

This chain connects TRBV7-7 to TRBJ2-1; D unclear. V lost 2 bases and J 9 bases, leaving 11 bases between the germline ends. The CDR3 contains 13 residues. Per germline, CDR1 SSHAT and CDR2 FNYEAQ (reference sequence). The CDR3 region has the DNA TGTGCCAGCAGCTTACTTAGTCCGGGTGAGCAGTTCTTC. As protein: CASSLLSPGEQFF.

V is TRBV13 and J is TRBJ2-7; TRBD1 matches at 10 bases. Germline V gives CDR1 PRHDT, CDR2 FYEKMQ (reference sequence). V was clipped by 5 bases and J by 3 bases; unmatched bases: 13. The CDR3 spans 17 residues. DNA for the CDR3: TGTGCCAGCAGCACCCATCCAACCGGGACAGGGGACTACGAGCAGTACTTC. This encodes CASSTHPTGTGDYEQYF.

The rearrangement joins TRBV7-9 to TRBJ2-5; TRBD2 might be the D (6 bases). Trimming stripped 5 bases from V and 4 bases from J, with 20 bases between. The CDR3 is 16 residues long. Germline CDR1 is SEHNR and CDR2 is FQNEAQ (reference sequence). CDR3 nucleotide sequence: TGTGCCAGCAGCCGGCGAGTTGGAGGGCGCGGAGAGACCCAGTACTTC. It translates to CASSRRVGGRGETQYF.

This clone was observed a few times. The chain employs TRBV30 and TRBJ1-5; D is unresolved. Trimming stripped 8 bases from V and 7 bases from J, with 15 bases between. Germline V gene lookup returns CDR1 GTSNPN and CDR2 SVGIG (reference sequence). The CDR3 runs 12 residues. In DNA, the CDR3 is TGTGCCGTGACGGTCGGTCGCCAGCCCCAGCATTTT. It specifies CAVTVGRQPQHF.

This chain joins TRBV14 and TRBJ2-7; 7 positions match TRBD1. This CDR3 comprises 15 residues. Per germline, CDR1 SGHDN and CDR2 FVKESK. V was clipped by 3 bases and J by 3 bases; unmatched bases: 8. CDR3 DNA: TGTGCCAGCAGCCATTACAGGGGATTACGCTACGAGCAGTACTTC. Amino acid sequence: CASSHYRGLRYEQYF. Based on the CDR3 plus reference TRBV14 and TRBJ2-7, the full variable domain is EAGVTQFPSHSVIEKGQTVTLRCDPISGHDNLYWYRRVMGKEIKFLLHFVKESKQDESGMPNNRFLAERTGGTYSTLKVQPAELEDSGVYFCASSHYRGLRYEQYFGPGTRLTVT.

The count of this clone is one. This chain joins TRBV25-1 and TRBJ1-3; no clear D gene. Trimming removed 6 bases at V and 0 bases at J, with 9 bases between. There are 14 residues in the CDR3. Germline CDR1 MGHDK, CDR2 SYGVNS. CDR3: CASRDSYSGNTIYF. The CDR3 region has the DNA TGTGCCAGCAGGGACTCCTACTCTGGAAACACCATATATTTT.

The V call is TRBV7-3, the J call TRBJ1-1; no clear D. Trimming stripped 1 base from V and 1 base from J, with 4 bases between. Germline CDR1 reads SGHTA; CDR2 reads FQGTGA. The CDR3 length is 13 residues. CDR3 protein: CASSLRTNTEAFF. The CDR3 nucleotides are TGTGCCAGCAGCTTAAGGACGAACACTGAAGCTTTCTTT.

This clone has only a few counts. The chain is built from TRBV9 and TRBJ1-2; D not resolved. V was trimmed by 4 bases and J by 7 bases, leaving 8 bases between them. Germline CDR1 SGDLS, CDR2 YYNGEE. The CDR3 covers 11 residues. The CDR3 loop is CASSPWGGYTF. CDR3 sequence (DNA): TGTGCCAGCAGCCCCTGGGGTGGCTACACCTTC.

J is TRBJ1-5 and V is TRBV25-1, with 7 nucleotides matching TRBD1. This CDR3 contains 13 residues. Per germline, CDR1 MGHDK and CDR2 SYGVNS. Germline trimming cut 7 bases from V and 5 bases from J; bases unmatched to any gene: 5. The CDR3 DNA follows: TGTGCCAGCAAAGGACAGGCAGATCAGCCCCAGCATTTT. This codes for CASKGQADQPQHF. Combining the CDR3 with reference TRBV25-1 and TRBJ1-5 gives the whole variable domain EADIYQTPRYLVIGTGKKITLECSQTMGHDKMYWYQQDPGMELHLIHYSYGVNSTEKGDLSSESTVSRIRTEHFPLTLESARPSHTSQYLCASKGQADQPQHFGDGTRLSIL.

In its sample, this clone was seen a few times. The chain carries TRBV7-2 and TRBJ2-3; 14 positions agree with TRBD2. Germline CDR1 is SGHTA and CDR2 is FQGNSA. The CDR3 is 16 residues long. The V and J ends lost 5 bases and 7 bases, in that order; junction bases with no gene match: 8. This chain's CDR3 is CASSRMGLAGVYTQYF. Written as DNA, the CDR3 is TGTGCCAGCAGCCGAATGGGACTAGCGGGAGTATATACGCAGTATTTT.

The CDR3 here is CASSSPTSGSTSTDTQYF. As DNA, the CDR3 is TGTGCCAGCAGCTCGCCGACTAGCGGGAGCACCAGCACAGATACGCAGTATTTT. This chain links TRBV7-9 with TRBJ2-3, with 12 bases aligning to TRBD2. The V segment lost 4 bases and the J segment 0 bases; nucleotides outside the gene matches: 8. Germline V gene sequence: CDR1 SEHNR, CDR2 FQNEAQ (reference sequence). The CDR3 consists of 18 residues.

The chain couples TRBV25-1 to TRBJ2-3; TRBD2 might be the D (5 bases). The germline V gene encodes CDR1 MGHDK and CDR2 SYGVNS. V shed 6 bases and J shed 0 bases, with 16 bases lying between them. The CDR3 consists of 16 residues. Here the CDR3 reads CASSLAPGQSTDTQYF. The CDR3 DNA sequence: TGTGCCAGCAGCCTAGCTCCGGGTCAAAGCACAGATACGCAGTATTTT.

The chain is built from TRBV6-4 and TRBJ2-3, with unresolved D. The CDR3 has 15 residues. Germline V gives CDR1 MRHNA, CDR2 SNTAGT. V was shortened by 4 bases and J by 1 base, with 12 bases between the two germline ends. The CDR3 region is CASSAASRGTDTQYF. The CDR3 DNA reads as TGTGCCAGCAGTGCGGCAAGTAGAGGCACAGATACGCAGTATTTT.

V gene TRBV7-9 combines with J gene TRBJ2-3; D gene uncertain. The CDR3 loop spans 12 amino acids. The V end was cut by 5 bases, the J end by 4 bases, with 7 bases between. Germline lookup yields CDR1 SEHNR and CDR2 FQNEAQ (reference sequence). Written as DNA, the CDR3 is TGTGCCAGCAGCCCTGGGTCAGATACGCAGTATTTT. The encoded protein is CASSPGSDTQYF. Full variable domain (outside the CDR3, taken from reference TRBV7-9 and TRBJ2-3): DTGVSQNPRHKITKRGQNVTFRCDPISEHNRLYWYRQTLGQGPEFLTYFQNEAQLEKSRLLSDRFSAERPKGSFSTLEIQRTEQGDSAMYLCASSPGSDTQYFGPGTRLTVL.

This clone came up a few times. The chain recombines TRBV7-2 with TRBJ2-5; the D call may be TRBD1 or TRBD2 (5 bases each). V dropped 0 bases and J dropped 9 bases, with 11 bases sitting between them. The CDR3 has 13 amino acids. Germline V gives CDR1 SGHTA, CDR2 FQGNSA. DNA of the CDR3: TGTGCCAGCAGCTTAGCGGAGAGAGGGGCCCAGTACTTC. Its protein is CASSLAERGAQYF.

In this sample, this clone turned up a few times. This chain joins TRBV7-2 and TRBJ2-1, with TRBD2 as a possible D gene (5 bases). Trimming removed 4 bases from V and 7 bases from J, with 14 bases in between. The length of the CDR3 is 14 residues. Germline-derived CDR1 and CDR2 are SGHTA and FQGNSA. The CDR3 sequence: CASSSRMGENEQFF. Written as DNA, the CDR3 is TGTGCCAGCAGCTCGAGAATGGGAGAGAATGAGCAGTTCTTC.

The rearrangement uses TRBV15 and TRBJ1-2; perhaps TRBD1 as D (5 bases). V lost 2 bases to trimming and J lost 4 bases, with 8 bases between them. This CDR3 spans 13 amino acids. The V gene's germline CDR1 is LNHNV and CDR2 YYDKDF (reference sequence). CDR3 sequence reads: CATSRRDLYGYTF. The CDR3 bases are TGTGCCACCAGCAGAAGGGACCTCTATGGCTACACCTTC.

This chain joins TRBV5-4 and TRBJ1-1; D is undetermined. Per the germline V gene, CDR1 is SGHNT and CDR2 is YYREEE (reference sequence). This CDR3 is built from 11 residues. The V end lost 6 bases, the J end lost 0 bases, and 3 bases lay between the germline ends. CDR3 coding DNA: TGTGCCAGCACCATGAACACTGAAGCTTTCTTT. Amino acids: CASTMNTEAFF.

The chain links TRBV4-1 to TRBJ2-1; 10 bases are a match to TRBD2. This CDR3 spans 16 amino acids. Trimming at V came to 3 bases and at J to 5 bases, leaving 7 bases not matched to a gene. Per the germline V gene, CDR1 is MGHRA and CDR2 is YSYEKL. The CDR3 region is CASSQASGRSDNEQFF. Here the CDR3 DNA reads TGCGCCAGCAGCCAGGCTAGCGGGAGATCCGACAATGAGCAGTTCTTC.

The gene calls are TRBV18 and TRBJ2-5; D remains ambiguous. Germline values: CDR1 KGHSH, CDR2 LQKENI. The V gene lost 5 bases and the J gene lost 1 base, with 11 bases spanning the gap. This CDR3 is built from 14 residues. The CDR3 loop reads CASSEERLQETQYF. The CDR3 bases are TGTGCCAGCTCAGAGGAGCGTCTCCAAGAGACCCAGTACTTC. The full variable domain, in which reference TRBV18 and TRBJ2-5 provide the parts outside the CDR3, is NAGVMQNPRHLVRRRGQEARLRCSPMKGHSHVYWYRQLPEEGLKFMVYLQKENIIDESGMPKERFSAEFPKEGPSILRIQQVVRGDSAAYFCASSEERLQETQYFGPGTRLLVL.

DNA for the CDR3: TGTGCCAGCAGAGCCCCGAATAGGATCTACGAGCAGTACTTC. This gives the protein CASRAPNRIYEQYF. This sequence joins TRBV27 and TRBJ2-7, with D unclear. Deletions cut 6 bases from V and 3 bases from J, with 15 bases between. Germline values: CDR1 MNHEY, CDR2 SMNVEV (reference sequence). CDR3 size: 14 residues.